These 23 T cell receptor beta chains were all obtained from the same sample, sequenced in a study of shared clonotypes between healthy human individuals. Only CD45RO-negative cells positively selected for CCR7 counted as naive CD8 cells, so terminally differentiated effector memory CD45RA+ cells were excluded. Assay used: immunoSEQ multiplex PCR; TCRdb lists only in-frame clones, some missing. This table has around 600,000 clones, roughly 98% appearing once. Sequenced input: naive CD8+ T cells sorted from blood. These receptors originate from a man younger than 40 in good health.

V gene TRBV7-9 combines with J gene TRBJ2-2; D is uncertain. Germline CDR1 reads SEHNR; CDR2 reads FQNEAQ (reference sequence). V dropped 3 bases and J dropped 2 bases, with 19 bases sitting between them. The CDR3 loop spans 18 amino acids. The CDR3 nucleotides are TGTGCCAGCAGCTTTGTTGGAGCATATAAATCCAACACCGGGGAGCTGTTTTTT. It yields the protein CASSFVGAYKSNTGELFF.

This CDR3 is CASSRTGDSNQPQHF. The CDR3 nucleotides read TGTGCCAGCAGCCGGACAGGGGATAGCAATCAGCCCCAGCATTTT. The rearrangement links TRBV5-6 to TRBJ1-5; 9 bases line up with TRBD1. The CDR3 spans 15 residues. V lost 4 bases, J lost 0 bases, and 2 bases stayed unmatched. The V gene's germline CDR1 is SGHDT and CDR2 YYEEEE.

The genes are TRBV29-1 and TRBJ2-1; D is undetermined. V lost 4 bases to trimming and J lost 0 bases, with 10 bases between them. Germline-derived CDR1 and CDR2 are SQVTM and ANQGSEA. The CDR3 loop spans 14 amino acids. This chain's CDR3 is CSVAGQVSYNEQFF. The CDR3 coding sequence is TGCAGCGTTGCTGGGCAGGTCTCCTACAATGAGCAGTTCTTC.

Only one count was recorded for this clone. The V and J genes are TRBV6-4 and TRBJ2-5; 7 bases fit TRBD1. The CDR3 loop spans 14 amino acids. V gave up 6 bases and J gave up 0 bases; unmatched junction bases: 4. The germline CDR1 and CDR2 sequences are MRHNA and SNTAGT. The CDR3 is CASSKDRNQETQYF. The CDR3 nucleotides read TGTGCCAGCAGCAAGGACAGGAACCAAGAGACCCAGTACTTC.

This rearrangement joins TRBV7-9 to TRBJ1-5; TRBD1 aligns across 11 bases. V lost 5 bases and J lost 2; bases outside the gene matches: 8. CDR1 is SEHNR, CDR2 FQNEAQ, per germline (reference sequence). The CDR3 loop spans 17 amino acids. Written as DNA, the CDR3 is TGTGCCAGCAGCGCATCGGACAGGGGGCCGGGCAATCAGCCCCAGCATTTT. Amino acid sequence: CASSASDRGPGNQPQHF.

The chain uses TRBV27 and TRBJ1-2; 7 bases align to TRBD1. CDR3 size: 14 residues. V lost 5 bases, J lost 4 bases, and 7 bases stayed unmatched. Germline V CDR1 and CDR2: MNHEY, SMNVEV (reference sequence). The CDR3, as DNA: TGTGCCAGCAGTCACGGGACAGCGTCCTATGGCTACACCTTC. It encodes CASSHGTASYGYTF.

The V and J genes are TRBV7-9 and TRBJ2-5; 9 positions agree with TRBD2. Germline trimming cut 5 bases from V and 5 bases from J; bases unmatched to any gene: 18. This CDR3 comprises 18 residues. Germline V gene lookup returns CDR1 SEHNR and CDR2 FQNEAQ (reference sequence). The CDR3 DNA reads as TGTGCCAGCAGCCCAAGAATAAGCGGGAGGACACCCCACGAGACCCAGTACTTC. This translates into CASSPRISGRTPHETQYF.

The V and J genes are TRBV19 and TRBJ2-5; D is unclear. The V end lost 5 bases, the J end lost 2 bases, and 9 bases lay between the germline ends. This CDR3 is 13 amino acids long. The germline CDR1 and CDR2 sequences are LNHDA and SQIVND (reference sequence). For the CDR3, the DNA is TGTGCCAGTAGTTCTACAGAGCAAGAGACCCAGTACTTC. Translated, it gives CASSSTEQETQYF. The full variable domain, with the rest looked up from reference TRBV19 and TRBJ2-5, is DGGITQSPKYLFRKEGQNVTLSCEQNLNHDAMYWYRQDPGQGLRLIYYSQIVNDFQKGDIAEGYSVSREKKESFPLTVTSAQKNPTAFYLCASSSTEQETQYFGPGTRLLVL.

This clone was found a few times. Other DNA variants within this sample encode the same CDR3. The CDR3 loop reads CASSPGQGAYEQYF. The CDR3 bases are TGTGCCAGCAGCCCGGGACAGGGGGCCTACGAGCAGTACTTC. The chain couples TRBV27 to TRBJ2-7, with 11 positions matching TRBD1. The CDR3 loop spans 14 amino acids. The ends lost 6 bases at V and 2 bases at J; junction bases unmatched: 3. Per germline, CDR1 MNHEY and CDR2 SMNVEV (reference sequence).

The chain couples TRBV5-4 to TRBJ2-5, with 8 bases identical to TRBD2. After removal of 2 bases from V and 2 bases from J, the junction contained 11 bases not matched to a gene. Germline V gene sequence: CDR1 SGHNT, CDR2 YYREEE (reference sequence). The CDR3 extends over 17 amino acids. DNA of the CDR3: TGTGCCAGCAGCTTCGGGCTAGCGGGTCGTCTACAAGAGACCCAGTACTTC. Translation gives CASSFGLAGRLQETQYF.

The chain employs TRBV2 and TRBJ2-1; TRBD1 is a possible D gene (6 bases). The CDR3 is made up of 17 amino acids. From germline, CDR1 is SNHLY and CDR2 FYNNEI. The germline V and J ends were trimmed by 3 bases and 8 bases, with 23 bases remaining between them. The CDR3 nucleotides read TGTGCCAGCAGTGATACGGGCAGGGGATACACCGGGGATGAGCAGTTCTTC. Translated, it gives CASSDTGRGYTGDEQFF.

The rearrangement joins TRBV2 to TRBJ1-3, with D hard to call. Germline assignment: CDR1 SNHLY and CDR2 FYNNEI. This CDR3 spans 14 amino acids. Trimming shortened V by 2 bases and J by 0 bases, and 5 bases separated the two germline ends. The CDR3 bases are TGTGCCAGCAGTGAATTCCGCTCTGGAAACACCATATATTTT. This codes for CASSEFRSGNTIYF.

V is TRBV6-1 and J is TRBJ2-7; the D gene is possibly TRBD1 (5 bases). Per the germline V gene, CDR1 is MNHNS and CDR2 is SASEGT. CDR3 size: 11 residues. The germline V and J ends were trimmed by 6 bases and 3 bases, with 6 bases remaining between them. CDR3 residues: CASRDNYEQYF. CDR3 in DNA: TGTGCCAGCAGGGACAACTACGAGCAGTACTTC.

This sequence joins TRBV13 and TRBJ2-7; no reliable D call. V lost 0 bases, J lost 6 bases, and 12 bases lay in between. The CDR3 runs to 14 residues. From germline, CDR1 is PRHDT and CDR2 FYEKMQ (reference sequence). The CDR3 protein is CASSLGSSWSEQYF. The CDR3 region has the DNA TGTGCCAGCAGCTTAGGTTCCTCTTGGTCCGAGCAGTACTTC.

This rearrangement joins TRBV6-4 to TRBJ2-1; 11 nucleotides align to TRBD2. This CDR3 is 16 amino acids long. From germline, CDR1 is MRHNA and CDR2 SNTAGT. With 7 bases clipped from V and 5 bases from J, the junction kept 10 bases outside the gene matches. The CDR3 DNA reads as TGTGCCAGCACCGGTTCTAGCGGGAGGACTCACAATGAGCAGTTCTTC. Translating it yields CASTGSSGRTHNEQFF.

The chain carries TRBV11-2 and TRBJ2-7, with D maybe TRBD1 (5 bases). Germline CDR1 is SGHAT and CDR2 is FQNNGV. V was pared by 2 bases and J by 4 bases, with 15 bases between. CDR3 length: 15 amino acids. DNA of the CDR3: TGTGCCAGCAGCTTACGGCAGGGTGACGCTTACGAGCAGTACTTC. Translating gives CASSLRQGDAYEQYF.

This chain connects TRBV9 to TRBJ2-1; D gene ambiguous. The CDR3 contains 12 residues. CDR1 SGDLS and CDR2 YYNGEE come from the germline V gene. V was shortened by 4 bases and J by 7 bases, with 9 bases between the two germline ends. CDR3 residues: CASSTSENEQFF. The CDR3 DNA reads TGTGCCAGCAGCACATCAGAGAATGAGCAGTTCTTC.

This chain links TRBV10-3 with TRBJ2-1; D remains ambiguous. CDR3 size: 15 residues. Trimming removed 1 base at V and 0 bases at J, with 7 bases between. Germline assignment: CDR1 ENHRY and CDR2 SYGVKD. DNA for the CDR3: TGTGCCATCAGTGAGTTGGAGAGCTCCTACAATGAGCAGTTCTTC. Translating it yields CAISELESSYNEQFF.

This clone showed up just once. The CDR3 is CASSPPSTDTQYF. CDR3 nucleotide sequence: TGTGCCAGCAGCCCCCCGAGCACAGATACGCAGTATTTT. The chain employs TRBV7-2 and TRBJ2-3; no definite D call. V dropped 5 bases and J dropped 0 bases, with 6 bases sitting between them. The CDR3 contains 13 residues. Looked up from germline, CDR1 is SGHTA and CDR2 is FQGNSA.

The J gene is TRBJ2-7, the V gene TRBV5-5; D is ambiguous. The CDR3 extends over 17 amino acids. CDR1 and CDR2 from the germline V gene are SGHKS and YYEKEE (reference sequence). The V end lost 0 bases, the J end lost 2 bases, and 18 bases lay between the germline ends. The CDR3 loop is CASSLDPTAIDPYEQYF. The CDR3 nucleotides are TGTGCCAGCAGCTTGGATCCTACGGCAATCGATCCCTACGAGCAGTACTTC.

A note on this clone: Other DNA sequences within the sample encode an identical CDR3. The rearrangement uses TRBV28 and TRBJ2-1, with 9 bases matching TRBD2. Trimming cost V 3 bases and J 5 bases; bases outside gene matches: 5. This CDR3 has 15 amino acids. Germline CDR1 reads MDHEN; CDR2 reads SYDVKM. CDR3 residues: CASSLLAGVNNEQFF. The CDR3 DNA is TGTGCCAGCAGTTTGTTAGCGGGAGTTAACAATGAGCAGTTCTTC.

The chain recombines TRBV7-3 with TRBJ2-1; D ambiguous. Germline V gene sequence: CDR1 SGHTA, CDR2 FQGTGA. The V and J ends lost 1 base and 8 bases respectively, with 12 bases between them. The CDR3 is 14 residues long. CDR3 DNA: TGTGCCAGCAGCTTAATAGGTGGGAACTATGAGCAGTTCTTC. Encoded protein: CASSLIGGNYEQFF.

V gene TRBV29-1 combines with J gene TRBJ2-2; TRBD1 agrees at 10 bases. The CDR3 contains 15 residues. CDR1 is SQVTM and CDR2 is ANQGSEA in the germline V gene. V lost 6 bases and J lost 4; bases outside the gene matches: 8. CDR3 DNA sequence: TGCAGCGTCGTCGGGGACAGGGGTCGCACCGGGGAGCTGTTTTTT. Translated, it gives CSVVGDRGRTGELFF.